At least ten counts were recorded for the clone carrying this T cell receptor (beta chain). V was clipped by 3 bases and J by 1 base, with 9 bases between them. Germline assignment: CDR1 MDHEN and CDR2 SYDVKM. CDR3 length equals 14 residues. These data originate in a study of T cells in Graves' hyperthyroidism and ophthalmopathy. Clinical symptoms, serum thyroxine, TRAb, thyroid ultrasound and orbital computed tomography established diagnosis. Amplification yielded TCR beta CDR3 regions, with RNA transcripts as the source. An initial round of RT-PCR targeting the TCR CDR3 relied on the HTBI primer set. Via MiXCR, TCRdb re-called the multiplex PCR reads, giving one row per CDR3 protein. The table lists some 350,000 distinct CDR3 sequences, less than 20% of them singletons.

The chain joins TRBV28 to TRBJ1-2; tentatively, D is TRBD1 (6 bases). The specimen sequenced was blood. This sequence originates from a young woman with Graves' hyperthyroidism that later progressed to Graves' ophthalmopathy. The CDR3 loop is CASSFGGVNYGYTF. In nucleotides, the CDR3 is TGTGCCAGCAGTTTTGGGGGCGTTAACTATGGCTACACCTTC.